A single sample gave rise to the 19 T cell receptor beta chains below, sequenced in a study of Ad26.COV2.S vaccination and SARS-CoV-2 variants. Treatment of the sample: around 19 received Ad26.COV2.S at low or high dose, single or two shots; roughly five received placebo; per-sample allocation not given. Specimens were obtained on day 63 following the first vaccine or placebo injection. The protocol was immunoSEQ multiplex PCR, while the TCRdb copy is restricted to in-frame clones and leaves out a portion. The sample records fewer than 400,000 clones, about nine tenths being singletons. The sample here was peripheral blood, taken in a trial of Ad26.COV2.S vaccine versus placebo. These receptor sequences come from a person between 18 and 60 years old who received the Ad26.COV2.S COVID-19 vaccine or a placebo.

The chain links TRBV7-9 to TRBJ2-3; TRBD2 is a possible D gene (6 bases). The CDR3 is made up of 15 amino acids. V lost 1 base to trimming and J lost 0 bases, with 8 bases between them. Germline CDR1 reads SEHNR; CDR2 reads FQNEAQ (reference sequence). Here the CDR3 reads CASSLGTTSTDTQYF. CDR3 nucleotides: TGTGCCAGCAGCTTAGGGACTACTAGCACAGATACGCAGTATTTT.

The chain recombines TRBV5-1 with TRBJ2-6; weak D call: TRBD1 (5 bases). This CDR3 comprises 17 residues. V dropped 5 bases and J dropped 1 base, with 16 bases sitting between them. Per the germline V gene, CDR1 is SGHRS and CDR2 is YFSETQ. The CDR3 DNA sequence: TGCGCCAGCAGTTTCAGGGTTAGTACGTCTGGGGCCAACGTCCTGACTTTC. Protein sequence: CASSFRVSTSGANVLTF.

The rearrangement links TRBV28 to TRBJ1-6; 7 positions match TRBD1. CDR1 is MDHEN, CDR2 SYDVKM, per germline. V dropped 9 bases and J dropped 8; count of bases not matched to a gene: 7. This CDR3 has 13 amino acids. The CDR3 here is CASTGAWDSPLHF. The CDR3 bases are TGTGCCAGTACAGGGGCGTGGGATTCACCCCTCCACTTT.

The rearrangement links TRBV11-2 to TRBJ2-3; tentative D call: TRBD1 (5 bases). The CDR3 is 14 amino acids. Germline-derived CDR1 and CDR2 are SGHAT and FQNNGV. V was cut by 4 bases and J by 4 bases, with 12 bases left in between. The DNA for the CDR3 is TGTGCCAGCAGCTCGCCCAGGGTGGCAGATACGCAGTATTTT. Protein: CASSSPRVADTQYF.

This chain joins TRBV7-9 and TRBJ1-4; D possibly corresponds to TRBD1 (5 bases). Germline V lookup: CDR1 SEHNR, CDR2 FQNEAQ (reference sequence). CDR3 size: 15 residues. With 4 bases removed from V and 7 bases from J, the gap between germline ends came to 16 bases. CDR3 nucleotides: TGTGCCAGCAGCTACGACCGGGACCAGATTGAAAAACTGTTTTTT. This encodes CASSYDRDQIEKLFF.

This clone was recorded once. The chain uses TRBV3-1 (or the pseudogene TRBV3-2) and TRBJ1-1, with D perhaps TRBD1 (5 bases). V gave up 3 bases and J gave up 6 bases, with 17 bases separating them. The CDR3 is 15 amino acids. The germline CDR1 and CDR2 sequences are LGHDT and YNNKEL (reference sequence). The CDR3 protein is CASSHYDTLGAEAFF. The CDR3 DNA is TGTGCCAGCAGCCATTATGACACCCTGGGGGCTGAAGCTTTCTTT.

The chain recombines TRBV2 with TRBJ2-7; 11 positions agree with TRBD2. The CDR3 has 15 residues. CDR1 is SNHLY and CDR2 is FYNNEI in the germline V gene. The ends lost 4 bases at V and 4 bases at J; junction bases unmatched: 6. The CDR3 DNA follows: TGTGCCAGCAGTGCGGGACTAGCGGAAATATACGAGCAGTACTTC. Translation gives CASSAGLAEIYEQYF.

This chain uses TRBV28 with TRBJ1-6; no firm D call. V was trimmed by 5 bases and J by 4 bases, leaving 15 bases between them. The germline gives CDR1 MDHEN, CDR2 SYDVKM. The CDR3 spans 16 residues. This CDR3 is CASSPSGEAYNSPLHF. The CDR3 DNA follows: TGTGCCAGCAGTCCGTCCGGGGAGGCTTATAATTCACCCCTCCACTTT.

The rearrangement uses TRBV4-1 and TRBJ2-1; TRBD2 matches at 14 bases. The CDR3 spans 15 residues. V shed 8 bases and J 4 bases; nucleotides not matched to a gene: 4. The germline CDR1 and CDR2 sequences are MGHRA and YSYEKL. CDR3 DNA: TGCGCCAGCCTCCGGACTAGCGGGAGGTACAATGAGCAGTTCTTC. Translating it yields CASLRTSGRYNEQFF.

The V gene is TRBV28, the J gene TRBJ1-2; D unclear. CDR1 and CDR2 from the germline V gene are MDHEN and SYDVKM. The V gene lost 5 bases and the J gene lost 5 bases, with 9 bases spanning the gap. This CDR3 has 12 residues. CDR3 residues: CASSLGSYGYTF. The DNA for the CDR3 is TGTGCCAGCAGTCTAGGGAGTTATGGCTACACCTTC.

The chain is built from TRBV2 and TRBJ2-2; no clear D gene. V was cut by 2 bases and J by 6 bases, with 7 bases left in between. The CDR3 is 13 amino acids. Per germline, CDR1 SNHLY and CDR2 FYNNEI. The CDR3 loop reads CASSEMGSGELFF. The CDR3 nucleotides are TGTGCCAGCAGTGAAATGGGCTCCGGGGAGCTGTTTTTT. The whole variable domain, remainder taken from reference TRBV2 and TRBJ2-2, is EPEVTQTPSHQVTQMGQEVILRCVPISNHLYFYWYRQILGQKVEFLVSFYNNEISEKSEIFDDQFSVERPDGSNFTLKIRSTKLEDSAMYFCASSEMGSGELFFGEGSRLTVL.

The chain uses TRBV6-6 and TRBJ2-2, with TRBD1 as a possible D gene (7 bases). Germline V lookup: CDR1 MNHNY, CDR2 SVGAGI (reference sequence). V gave up 3 bases and J gave up 6 bases, with 14 bases separating them. The CDR3 totals 15 residues. The CDR3 nucleotides read TGTGCCAGCAGTTATGGCAGGGGGGTGTCCGGGGAGCTGTTTTTT. Translating gives CASSYGRGVSGELFF.

The chain recombines TRBV30 with TRBJ2-1; 10 bases are shared with TRBD2. Germline CDR1 reads GTSNPN; CDR2 reads SVGIG (reference sequence). Trimming at V came to 3 bases and at J to 5 bases, leaving 4 bases not matched to a gene. The CDR3 is made up of 14 amino acids. CDR3 coding DNA: TGTGCCTGGAGAGGACTAGCGGAGCACAATGAGCAGTTCTTC. It is translated as CAWRGLAEHNEQFF.

This rearrangement joins TRBV7-9 to TRBJ1-2; no definite D call. With 4 bases removed from V and 2 bases from J, the gap between germline ends came to 11 bases. The germline CDR1 and CDR2 sequences are SEHNR and FQNEAQ (reference sequence). The CDR3 extends over 14 amino acids. In DNA form, the CDR3 reads TGTGCCAGCAGCTCAGCCGGAGTGAACTATGGCTACACCTTC. It yields the protein CASSSAGVNYGYTF.

J is TRBJ2-1 and V is TRBV4-2, with D perhaps TRBD1 (6 bases). The CDR3 is made up of 12 amino acids. Between the trimmed V and J ends, which lost 4 bases and 7 bases, there was a span of 8 bases. In germline, CDR1 is LGHNA, CDR2 YNFKEQ. CDR3 DNA sequence: TGTGCCAGCAGCCCCGACAGGAATGAGCAGTTCTTC. This sequence encodes CASSPDRNEQFF.

The chain is built from TRBV30 and TRBJ1-5; the D is unclear. Germline CDR1 is GTSNPN and CDR2 is SVGIG (reference sequence). V shed 1 base and J shed 2 bases, with 6 bases lying between them. The CDR3 totals 13 residues. The CDR3 spells CAWSAGGNQPQHF. The CDR3 DNA is TGTGCCTGGAGTGCGGGTGGCAATCAGCCCCAGCATTTT.

The CDR3 nucleotides read TGTGCCAGCAGCTTAATAGGGACTAGCGGGAGTGAGTTCTTC. Its translation is CASSLIGTSGSEFF. This chain uses TRBV11-3 with TRBJ2-1; 14 bases are a match to TRBD2. The CDR3 totals 14 residues. The V gene's germline CDR1 is SGHNT and CDR2 YENEEA. J lost 14 bases, V lost 2 bases, and 5 bases had no gene match.

This sequence joins TRBV29-1 and TRBJ2-1; D is perhaps TRBD1 or TRBD2 (5 bases each). Germline CDR1 SQVTM, CDR2 ANQGSEA. V lost 7 bases, J lost 6 bases, and 16 bases lay in between. The CDR3 has 13 amino acids. The DNA for the CDR3 is TGCAGCGCCGGCTCGGGGACGGGCAATGAGCAGTTCTTC. Residues: CSAGSGTGNEQFF.

The gene calls are TRBV7-2 and TRBJ1-3; D ambiguous. The germline gives CDR1 SGHTA, CDR2 FQGNSA. Trimming removed 5 bases from V and 7 bases from J, with 18 bases in between. The CDR3 consists of 15 residues. DNA of the CDR3: TGTGCCAGCAGCCTAAAGTCCTGGGGTAGCAACACCATATATTTT. Its translation: CASSLKSWGSNTIYF. Full variable domain (outside the CDR3, taken from reference TRBV7-2 and TRBJ1-3): GAGVSQSPSNKVTEKGKDVELRCDPISGHTALYWYRQSLGQGLEFLIYFQGNSAPDKSGLPSDRFSAERTGGSVSTLTIQRTQQEDSAVYLCASSLKSWGSNTIYFGEGSWLTVV.